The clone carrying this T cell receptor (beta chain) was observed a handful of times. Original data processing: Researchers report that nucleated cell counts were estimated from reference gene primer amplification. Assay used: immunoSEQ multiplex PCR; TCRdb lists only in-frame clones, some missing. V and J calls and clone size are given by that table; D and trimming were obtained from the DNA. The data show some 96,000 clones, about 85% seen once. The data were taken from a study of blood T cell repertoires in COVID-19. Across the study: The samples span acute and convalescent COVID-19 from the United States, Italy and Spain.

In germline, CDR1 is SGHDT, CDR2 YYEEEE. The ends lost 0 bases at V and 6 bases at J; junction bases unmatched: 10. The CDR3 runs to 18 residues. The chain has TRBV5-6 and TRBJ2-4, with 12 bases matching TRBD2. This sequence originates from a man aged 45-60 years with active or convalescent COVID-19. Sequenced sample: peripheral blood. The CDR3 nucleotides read TGTGCCAGCAGCTTGGGACTAGCGGGAGTGGTTGAGAGAAACATTCAGTACTTC. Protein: CASSLGLAGVVERNIQYF.